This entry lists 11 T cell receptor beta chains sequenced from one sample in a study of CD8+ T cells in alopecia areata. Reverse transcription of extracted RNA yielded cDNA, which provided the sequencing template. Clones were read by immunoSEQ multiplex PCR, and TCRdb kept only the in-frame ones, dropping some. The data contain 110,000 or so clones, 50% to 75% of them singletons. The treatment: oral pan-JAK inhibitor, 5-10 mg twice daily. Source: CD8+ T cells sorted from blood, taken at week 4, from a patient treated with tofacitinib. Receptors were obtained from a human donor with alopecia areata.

This CDR3 is CASRDLTGTTPYEQYF. The CDR3 DNA follows: TGTGCCAGCAGGGACTTAACCGGGACAACGCCCTACGAGCAGTACTTC. The V call is TRBV2, the J call TRBJ2-5, with D possibly matching TRBD1 (6 bases). With the DNA end fitting TRBJ2-7 better, the J assignment may be wrong. CDR3 length: 16 residues. From germline, CDR1 is SNHLY and CDR2 FYNNEI.

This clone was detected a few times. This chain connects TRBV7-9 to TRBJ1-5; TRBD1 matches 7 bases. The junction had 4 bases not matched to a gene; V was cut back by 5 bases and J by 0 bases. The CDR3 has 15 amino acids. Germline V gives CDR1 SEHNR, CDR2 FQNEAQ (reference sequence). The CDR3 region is CASSEYRGSNQPQHF. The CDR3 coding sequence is TGTGCCAGCAGCGAGTACAGGGGTAGCAATCAGCCCCAGCATTTT.

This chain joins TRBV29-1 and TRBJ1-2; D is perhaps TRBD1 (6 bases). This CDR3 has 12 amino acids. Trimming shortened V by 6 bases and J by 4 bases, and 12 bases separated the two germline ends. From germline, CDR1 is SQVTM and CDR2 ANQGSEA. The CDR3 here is CSVLGGVYGYTF. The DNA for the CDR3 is TGCAGCGTACTGGGGGGCGTCTATGGCTACACCTTC.

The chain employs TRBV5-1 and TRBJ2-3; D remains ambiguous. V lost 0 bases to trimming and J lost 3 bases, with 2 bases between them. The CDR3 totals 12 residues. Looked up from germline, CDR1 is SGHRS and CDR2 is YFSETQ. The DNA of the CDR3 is TGCGCCAGCAGCTTGGAGACAGATACGCAGTATTTT. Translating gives CASSLETDTQYF. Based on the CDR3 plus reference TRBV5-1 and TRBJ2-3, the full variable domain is KAGVTQTPRYLIKTRGQQVTLSCSPISGHRSVSWYQQTPGQGLQFLFEYFSETQRNKGNFPGRFSGRQFSNSRSEMNVSTLELGDSALYLCASSLETDTQYFGPGTRLTVL.

In DNA form, the CDR3 reads TGTGCCTGGAGTGTGGGGGCCGGCACTGAAGCTTTCTTT. This encodes CAWSVGAGTEAFF. The rearrangement joins TRBV30 to TRBJ1-1; possibly TRBD1 for D (6 bases). V was clipped by 0 bases and J by 4 bases, with 9 bases between them. The CDR3 has 13 amino acids. The V gene's germline CDR1 is GTSNPN and CDR2 SVGIG (reference sequence). The full variable domain, its missing parts supplied by reference TRBV30 and TRBJ1-1, is SQTIHQWPATLVQPVGSPLSLECTVEGTSNPNLYWYRQAAGRGLQLLFYSVGIGQISSEVPQNLSASRPQDRQFILSSKKLLLSDSGFYLCAWSVGAGTEAFFGQGTRLTVV.

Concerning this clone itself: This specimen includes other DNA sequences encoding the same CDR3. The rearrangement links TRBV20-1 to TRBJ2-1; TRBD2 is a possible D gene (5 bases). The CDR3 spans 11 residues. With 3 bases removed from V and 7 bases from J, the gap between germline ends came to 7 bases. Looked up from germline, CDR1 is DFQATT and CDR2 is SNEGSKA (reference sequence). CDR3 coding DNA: TGCAGTGCTAGCGGCGGGAATGAGCAGTTCTTC. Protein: CSASGGNEQFF.

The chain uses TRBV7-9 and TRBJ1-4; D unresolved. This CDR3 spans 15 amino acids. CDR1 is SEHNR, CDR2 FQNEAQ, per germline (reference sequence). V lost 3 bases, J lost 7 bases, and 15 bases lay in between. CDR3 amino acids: CASSFNGPQFEKLFF. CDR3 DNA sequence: TGTGCCAGCAGCTTTAATGGACCCCAATTTGAAAAACTGTTTTTT. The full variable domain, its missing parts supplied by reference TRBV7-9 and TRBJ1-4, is DTGVSQNPRHKITKRGQNVTFRCDPISEHNRLYWYRQTLGQGPEFLTYFQNEAQLEKSRLLSDRFSAERPKGSFSTLEIQRTEQGDSAMYLCASSFNGPQFEKLFFGSGTQLSVL.

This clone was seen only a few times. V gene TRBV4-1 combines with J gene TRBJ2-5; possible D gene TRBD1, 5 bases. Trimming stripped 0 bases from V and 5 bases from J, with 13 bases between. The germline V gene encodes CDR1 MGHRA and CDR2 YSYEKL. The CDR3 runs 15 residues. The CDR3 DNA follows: TGCGCCAGCAGCCAAGAATTCAGGGAAGTGGAGACCCAGTACTTC. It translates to CASSQEFREVETQYF.

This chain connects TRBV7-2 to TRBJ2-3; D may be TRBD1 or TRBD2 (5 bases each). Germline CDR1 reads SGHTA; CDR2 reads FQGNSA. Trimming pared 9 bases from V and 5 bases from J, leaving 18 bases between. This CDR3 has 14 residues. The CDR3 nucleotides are TGTGCCAGTTGCCGGGGCCTCGAAGTAGATACGCAGTATTTT. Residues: CASCRGLEVDTQYF.

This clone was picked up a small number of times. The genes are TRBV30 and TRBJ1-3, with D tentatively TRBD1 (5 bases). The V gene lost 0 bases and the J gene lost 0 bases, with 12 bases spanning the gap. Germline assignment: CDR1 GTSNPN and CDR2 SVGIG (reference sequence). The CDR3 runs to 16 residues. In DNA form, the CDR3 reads TGTGCCTGGAGTGTACGGACGGGGCTCTCTGGAAACACCATATATTTT. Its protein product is CAWSVRTGLSGNTIYF. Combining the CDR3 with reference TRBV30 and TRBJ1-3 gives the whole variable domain SQTIHQWPATLVQPVGSPLSLECTVEGTSNPNLYWYRQAAGRGLQLLFYSVGIGQISSEVPQNLSASRPQDRQFILSSKKLLLSDSGFYLCAWSVRTGLSGNTIYFGEGSWLTVV.

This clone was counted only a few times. CDR3 DNA: TGCAGCGTTGACTCCTTGGACAGCTCGGGCGAGCAGTACTTC. Its protein is CSVDSLDSSGEQYF. The chain uses TRBV29-1 and TRBJ2-7; TRBD1 is a possible D gene (6 bases). V was clipped by 3 bases and J by 6 bases, with 18 bases between them. CDR1 is SQVTM and CDR2 is ANQGSEA in the germline V gene. This CDR3 has 14 amino acids.